The source of this TCR beta chain is a study of human T cells and chemical hapten exposure. Study-level background: Patch tests put 0.01% DPC on the upper back, and the results were checked at 6 days. Small pooled library volume differences chiefly drove per-sample TCR yield variation.

Time point specified: patch test 1, 2 weeks after DPC sensitization. Treatment specified: therapeutic diphenylcyclopropenone sensitization with weekly scalp DPC. Researchers extracted total RNA from unfractionated whole blood. V was clipped by 0 bases and J by 8 bases; unmatched bases: 7. The CDR3 loop spans 16 amino acids. Germline CDR1 SGHKS, CDR2 YYEKEE (reference sequence). TCRdb reanalysed the RACE reads using MiXCR and keeps one entry per CDR3 protein. Of some 38,000 distinct CDR3 sequences listed, around 6.4% are singletons. This sequence joins TRBV5-5 and TRBJ2-1; TRBD1 matches at 11 bases. The specimen was whole blood, collected in connection with sensitization to the hapten diphenylcyclopropenone (DPC). The source is a woman in her thirties with alopecia areata. Some clones in this sample may be carry-over from other donors' samples. The CDR3 sequence is CASSLGMGQGDDEQFF. The CDR3 DNA reads TGTGCCAGCAGCTTGGGTATGGGACAGGGGGACGATGAGCAGTTCTTC. Full variable domain (rest looked up from reference TRBV5-5 and TRBJ2-1): DAGVTQSPTHLIKTRGQQVTLRCSPISGHKSVSWYQQVLGQGPQFIFQYYEKEERGRGNFPDRFSARQFPNYSSELNVNALLLGDSALYLCASSLGMGQGDDEQFFGPGTRLTVL.